The clone carrying this T cell receptor (beta chain) has a handful of counts. Its antigen is still unknown. Trimming stripped 1 base from V and 7 bases from J, with 4 bases between. CDR3 length: 11 amino acids. Germline V gene sequence: CDR1 SGHTA, CDR2 FQGNSA. This entry is derived from a study of beta chain features in type 1 diabetes. Broader study findings: Comparison showed that naive, central memory and Treg TCRB repertoires appeared more similar among patients than among healthy donors.

Since all of the isolated RNA was reverse transcribed, expressed TCRB transcripts were what got sequenced. Here immunoSEQ multiplex PCR was the method, and the copy in TCRdb shows in-frame clones only, minus some. The top ten clones hold about 0.02% of a sample with hundreds of thousands of clones, 15% to 20% of them seen once. Sequenced input: naive CD4+ T cells from blood. This TCR derives from a young woman in good health. The rearrangement uses TRBV7-2 and TRBJ1-1; no reliable D call. CDR3 region: CASSLVVEAFF. CDR3 nucleotides: TGTGCCAGCAGCTTAGTCGTTGAAGCTTTCTTT. Looking up the rest from reference TRBV7-2 and TRBJ1-1 gives the full variable domain: GAGVSQSPSNKVTEKGKDVELRCDPISGHTALYWYRQSLGQGLEFLIYFQGNSAPDKSGLPSDRFSAERTGGSVSTLTIQRTQQEDSAVYLCASSLVVEAFFGQGTRLTVV.